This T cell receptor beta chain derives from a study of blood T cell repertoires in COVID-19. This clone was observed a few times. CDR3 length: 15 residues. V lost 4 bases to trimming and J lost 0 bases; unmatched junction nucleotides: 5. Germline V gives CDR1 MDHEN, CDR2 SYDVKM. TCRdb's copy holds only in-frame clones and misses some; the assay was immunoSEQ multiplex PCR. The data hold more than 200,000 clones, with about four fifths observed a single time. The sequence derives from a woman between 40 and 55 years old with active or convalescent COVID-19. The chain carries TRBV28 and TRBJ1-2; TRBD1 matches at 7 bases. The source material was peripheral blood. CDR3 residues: CASSSTGETNYGYTF. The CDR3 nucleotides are TGTGCCAGCAGTTCAACAGGGGAGACTAACTATGGCTACACCTTC.